This TCR beta chain originates from a study of PD-1 blockade in classical Hodgkin lymphoma. About the research overall: Once every 2 weeks, patients received intravenous nivolumab at 3 mg/kg.

Method: immunoSEQ multiplex PCR; TCRdb's copy keeps in-frame clones and lacks some. The sample has over 50,000 clones, 81% seen once. Every one of the patients relapsed after autologous stem cell transplantation (brentuximab vedotin exposure was variable). This clone was seen more than once but under ten times. The antigen remains unidentified. V gave up 0 bases and J gave up 4 bases, with 9 bases separating them. Germline-derived CDR1 and CDR2 are GTSNPN and SVGIG (reference sequence). CDR3 size: 13 residues. Study-level findings and limits: Repertoire difference causes, possibly disease activity or prior therapy, remain undefined. Relapsed/refractory patients reportedly had the lowest baseline TCR diversity, below newly diagnosed patients, who were below healthy donors.

The V call is TRBV30, the J call TRBJ1-2; D is unclear. The origin of this receptor is a human donor with classical Hodgkin lymphoma. The sequencing here drew on peripheral blood mononuclear cells (PBMCs), taken at baseline. The CDR3 bases are TGTGCCTGGAGTGTTTCTCAGGTCTATGGCTACACCTTC. Translating gives CAWSVSQVYGYTF.